The source of this T cell receptor beta chain is a study of follicular helper T cells after annual influenza vaccination. The wider study: Some donors were sampled over the 2013-2014, 2014-2015 and 2015-2016 vaccinations.

Germline-derived CDR1 and CDR2 are MDHEN and SYDVKM. Trimming took 4 bases from V and 6 from J; bases not matched to a gene: 13. The CDR3 sequence is 17 residues long. General study results and limits: Plasmablast frequency change correlated with clonality change in ICOS+CD38+ cTfh.

Concerning this clone itself: The antigen is undetermined.

As to time point: 2015-2016 season, pre-vaccination. Measured with immunoSEQ multiplex PCR; TCRdb has only the in-frame clones, and not every one. Altogether several thousand clones are present, 85% being singletons, with the ten largest covering around 1.1%. The clonotype originates from an adult who received the influenza vaccine. The rearrangement uses TRBV28 and TRBJ2-3; 10 bases align to TRBD2. The sample was CXCR5+ CD38- circulating T follicular helper cells from blood, taken on the day of influenza vaccination. This sample's subset: circulating Tfh, non-naive CD4+CXCR5+PD-1+ (ICOS+CD38+ or ICOS-CD38-). In DNA form, the CDR3 reads TGTGCCAGCAGTTCCTGGACTAGCGGAGGGGGGTGGGATACGCAGTATTTT. It codes for CASSSWTSGGGWDTQYF.